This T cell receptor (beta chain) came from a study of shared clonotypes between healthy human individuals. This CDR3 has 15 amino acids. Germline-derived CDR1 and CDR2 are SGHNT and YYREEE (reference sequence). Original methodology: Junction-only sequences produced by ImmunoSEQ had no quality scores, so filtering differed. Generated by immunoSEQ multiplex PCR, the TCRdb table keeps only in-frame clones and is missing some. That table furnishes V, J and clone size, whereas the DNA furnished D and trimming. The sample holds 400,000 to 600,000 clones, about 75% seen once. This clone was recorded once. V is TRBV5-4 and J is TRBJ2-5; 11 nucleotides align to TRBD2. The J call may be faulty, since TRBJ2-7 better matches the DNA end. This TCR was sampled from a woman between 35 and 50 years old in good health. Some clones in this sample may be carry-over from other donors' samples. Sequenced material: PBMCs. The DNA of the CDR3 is TGTGCCAGCAGCTTGGGACTAGCGGGAATGGACGAGCAGTACTTC. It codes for CASSLGLAGMDEQYF.